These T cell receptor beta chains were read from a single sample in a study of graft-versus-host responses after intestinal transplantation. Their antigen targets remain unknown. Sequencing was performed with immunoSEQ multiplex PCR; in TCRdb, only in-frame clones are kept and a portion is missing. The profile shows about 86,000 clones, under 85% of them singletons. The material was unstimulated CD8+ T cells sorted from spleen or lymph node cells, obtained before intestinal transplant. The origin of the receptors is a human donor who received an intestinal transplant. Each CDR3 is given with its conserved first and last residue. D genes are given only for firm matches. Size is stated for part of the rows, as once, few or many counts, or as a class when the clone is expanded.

CDR3aa: CASSLNRGSTDTQYF
CDR3nt: TGTGCCAGCAGCCTGAACAGGGGAAGCACAGATACGCAGTATTTT
v_gene: TRBV6-5
j_gene: TRBJ2-3
d_gene: TRBD1
abundance: once

CDR3aa: CASSQALTDFDNEQFF
CDR3nt: TGTGCCAGCAGCCAAGCATTAACCGACTTCGACAATGAGCAGTTCTTC
v_gene: TRBV4-2
j_gene: TRBJ2-1
d_gene: NA
abundance: once

CDR3aa: CASSLGPHDEKLFF
CDR3nt: TGTGCCAGCAGCTTGGGACCGCACGATGAAAAACTGTTTTTT
v_gene: TRBV5-5
j_gene: TRBJ1-4
d_gene: NA
abundance: NA

CDR3aa: CASSDLLAGQETQYF
CDR3nt: TGTGCCAGCAGTGACTTACTAGCGGGTCAAGAGACCCAGTACTTC
v_gene: TRBV6-1
j_gene: TRBJ2-5
d_gene: TRBD2
abundance: NA

CDR3aa: CASSLSGHEQYF
CDR3nt: TGTGCCAGCAGTTTATCAGGTCACGAGCAGTACTTC
v_gene: TRBV27
j_gene: TRBJ2-7
d_gene: NA
abundance: NA

CDR3aa: CASSQRAPGQFYEQYF
CDR3nt: TGTGCCAGCAGCCAAAGGGCTCCGGGACAGTTCTACGAGCAGTACTTC
v_gene: TRBV14
j_gene: TRBJ2-7
d_gene: TRBD1
abundance: NA

CDR3aa: CASSLDSSYSNQPQHF
CDR3nt: TGTGCCAGCAGCTTGGACAGTTCCTATAGCAATCAGCCCCAGCATTTT
v_gene: TRBV5-5
j_gene: TRBJ1-5
d_gene: NA
abundance: NA

CDR3aa: CASSPSGAGPYTGELFF
CDR3nt: TGTGCCAGCAGTCCCAGCGGGGCGGGTCCTTACACCGGGGAGCTGTTTTTT
v_gene: TRBV25-1
j_gene: TRBJ2-2
d_gene: TRBD2
abundance: once

CDR3aa: CARSTRWGRTEAFF
CDR3nt: TGTGCCAGAAGCACCCGATGGGGTCGGACTGAAGCTTTCTTT
v_gene: TRBV5-3
j_gene: TRBJ1-1
d_gene: NA
abundance: NA

CDR3aa: CASSQSSTSGISYEQYF
CDR3nt: TGCGCCAGCAGTCAATCATCGACTAGCGGGATCAGTTACGAGCAGTACTTC
v_gene: TRBV23-1
j_gene: TRBJ2-7
d_gene: TRBD2
abundance: NA

CDR3aa: CATRGESDEQYF
CDR3nt: TGTGCCACCCGGGGAGAGTCGGACGAGCAGTACTTC
v_gene: TRBV27
j_gene: TRBJ2-7
d_gene: NA
abundance: NA